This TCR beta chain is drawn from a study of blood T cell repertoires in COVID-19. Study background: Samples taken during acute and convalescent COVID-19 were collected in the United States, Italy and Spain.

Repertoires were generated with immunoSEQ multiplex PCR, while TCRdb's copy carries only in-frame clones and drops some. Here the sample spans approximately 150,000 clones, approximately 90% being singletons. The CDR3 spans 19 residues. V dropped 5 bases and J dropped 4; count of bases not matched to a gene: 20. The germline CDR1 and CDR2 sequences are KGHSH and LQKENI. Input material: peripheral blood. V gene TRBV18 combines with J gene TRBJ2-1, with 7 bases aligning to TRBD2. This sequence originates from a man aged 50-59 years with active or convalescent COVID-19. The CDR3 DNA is TGTGCCAGCTCAGGTGGGACCGGCCGGGGGAGGGAAAATTACAATGAGCAGTTCTTC. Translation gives CASSGGTGRGRENYNEQFF. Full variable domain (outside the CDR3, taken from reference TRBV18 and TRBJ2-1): NAGVMQNPRHLVRRRGQEARLRCSPMKGHSHVYWYRQLPEEGLKFMVYLQKENIIDESGMPKERFSAEFPKEGPSILRIQQVVRGDSAAYFCASSGGTGRGRENYNEQFFGPGTRLTVL.